The rows below give T cell receptor beta chains drawn from one sample of a study of T cells in localized non-small cell lung cancer. This table comes from immunoSEQ multiplex PCR, and its TCRdb copy is limited to in-frame clones, with some not included. The sample lists 39,000 or so clones, 83% occurring once. The specimen was PBMCs, collected before any cancer treatment. Receptors originate from a man aged 40 to 69 with stage II lung adenocarcinoma. CDR3s include the opening cysteine and the closing phenylalanine or tryptophan. A D gene is named only where the DNA matches it firmly. The size entry is marked missing in some rows and otherwise reads once, few, many or a size class.

J gene,clone size,V gene,D gene,CDR3 DNA,CDR3 protein
TRBJ2-5,once,TRBV4-3,NA,TGCGCCAGCAGCCAAGACACACTACTTGGGGAGACCCAGTACTTC,CASSQDTLLGETQYF
TRBJ2-3,NA,TRBV28,TRBD1,TGTGCCAGCAGCTCTAGTTCCGGGACAGAGTGGGGCCGCGCAGATACGCAGTATTTT,CASSSSSGTEWGRADTQYF
TRBJ1-1,NA,TRBV11-2,NA,TGTGCCAGCAGCCCCTCGTCCCGGTACACTGAAGCTTTCTTT,CASSPSSRYTEAFF
TRBJ1-6,NA,TRBV5-6,NA,TGTGCCAGCAGCTTAGGGGGGAATTCACCCCTCCACTTT,CASSLGGNSPLHF
TRBJ1-2,NA,TRBV11-2,NA,TGTGCCAGCAGCTCGGACGGCTCGGGCTACACCTTC,CASSSDGSGYTF
TRBJ2-7,NA,TRBV5-5,NA,TGTGCCAGCAGCTTGAACTACGAGCAGTACTTC,CASSLNYEQYF
TRBJ2-7,NA,TRBV7-2,NA,TGTGCCAGCAGCCAAACGACCCGTTCCCGGGGCTACGAGCAGTACTTC,CASSQTTRSRGYEQYF
TRBJ2-7,NA,TRBV4-3,NA,TGCGCCAGCAGCCAAGATAGGGCCTACGAGCAGTACTTC,CASSQDRAYEQYF
TRBJ2-1,NA,TRBV5-6,NA,TGTGCCAGCAGCCCCCTACCGGGCTCCTACAATGAGCAGTTCTTC,CASSPLPGSYNEQFF
TRBJ2-6,NA,TRBV19,NA,TGTGCCAGTAGTATTCGGCAGGGAAGAACTGGGGCCAACGTCCTGACTTTC,CASSIRQGRTGANVLTF
TRBJ2-5,NA,TRBV7-3,NA,TGTGCCAGCAGCTTAGGGAATAGTAAGACCCAGTACTTC,CASSLGNSKTQYF
TRBJ2-7,NA,TRBV10-3,TRBD1,TGTGCCATCAGTGAGTCTATTGTCACAGGGGGCCTCCACGAGCAGTACTTC,CAISESIVTGGLHEQYF
TRBJ2-6,NA,TRBV5-5,NA,TGTGCCAGCAGCTTGGCCGGAGCCTCTGGGGCCAACGTCCTGACTTTC,CASSLAGASGANVLTF
TRBJ2-3,NA,TRBV28,NA,TGTGCCAGCAGCCCCCAAATCCGCACAGATACGCAGTATTTT,CASSPQIRTDTQYF
TRBJ2-2,NA,TRBV5-5,NA,TGTGCCAGCGGACCCCACGGGACAACGAACACCGGGGAGCTGTTTTTT,CASGPHGTTNTGELFF
TRBJ2-7,NA,TRBV19,NA,TGTGCCAGTAGTATACAGGGGGGGTCCTACGAGCAGTACTTC,CASSIQGGSYEQYF
TRBJ1-1,NA,TRBV2,NA,TGTGCCAGCAGTGACCCCCCCGGAGGACTGGGTTCCACTGAAGCTTTCTTT,CASSDPPGGLGSTEAFF
TRBJ2-3,NA,TRBV9,NA,TGTGCCAGCAGCGTGCGATTCACAGATACGCAGTATTTT,CASSVRFTDTQYF
TRBJ1-3,NA,TRBV30,NA,TGTGCCTGGCGGACCATGGGGGCTGGAAACACCATATATTTT,CAWRTMGAGNTIYF
TRBJ1-5,NA,TRBV6-5,NA,TGTGCCAGCAGTTATCCCCTCGCAAATCAGCCCCAGCATTTT,CASSYPLANQPQHF